This paragraph covers one T cell receptor (beta chain) sequence. The data belong to a study of blood T cell repertoires in COVID-19. Study-level background: From T cells, B-cell-depleted T cells, or PBMCs came the material, which was cDNA or gDNA.

CDR3 size: 15 residues. Germline trimming cut 1 base from V and 8 bases from J; bases unmatched to any gene: 10. Germline values: CDR1 MDHEN, CDR2 SYDVKM. Study processing details: Scientists estimated how many nucleated cells there were by amplifying reference gene primers. Using immunoSEQ multiplex PCR, the repertoire was profiled, and TCRdb retains in-frame clones only, with some absent. V and J calls and clone size follow that table, whereas D and trimming were derived from the DNA. The sample records just under 60,000 clones, more than 65% being singletons. V is TRBV28 and J is TRBJ1-1; 7 positions match TRBD1. The TCR comes from a man at least 80 years old with COVID-19, enrolled during active disease. Input material: peripheral blood. Here the CDR3 DNA reads TGTGCCAGCAGTTTATTAGGGCAGGGGGGTCTCGAAGCTTTCTTT. Amino acid sequence: CASSLLGQGGLEAFF.